This TCR beta chain stems from a study of Ad26.COV2.S vaccination and SARS-CoV-2 variants. Assay: immunoSEQ multiplex PCR; the TCRdb copy retains only in-frame clones and omits some. Altogether about 350,000 clones are present, around 90% being singletons, with the ten largest covering around 4%. Concerning this clone itself: What it recognizes is unknown.

The CDR3 spans 15 residues. The V end lost 5 bases, the J end lost 4 bases, and 17 bases lay between the germline ends. Germline CDR1 SEHNR, CDR2 FQNEAQ (reference sequence). Broader study findings: The TCR breadth and depth analyses may have produced an underestimate of total T cell responses. In vaccinated individuals, spike-specific CD8+ and CD4+ T cell responses reportedly displayed substantial breadth.

Here the sequenced sample was peripheral blood, taken after recovery from COVID-19. V and J are TRBV7-9 and TRBJ1-2; D may be TRBD1 (6 bases). The receptor's source is a human donor who had recovered from COVID-19. CDR3 protein: CASSVGGADPYGYTF. CDR3 bases: TGTGCCAGCAGCGTTGGGGGGGCAGACCCCTATGGCTACACCTTC.